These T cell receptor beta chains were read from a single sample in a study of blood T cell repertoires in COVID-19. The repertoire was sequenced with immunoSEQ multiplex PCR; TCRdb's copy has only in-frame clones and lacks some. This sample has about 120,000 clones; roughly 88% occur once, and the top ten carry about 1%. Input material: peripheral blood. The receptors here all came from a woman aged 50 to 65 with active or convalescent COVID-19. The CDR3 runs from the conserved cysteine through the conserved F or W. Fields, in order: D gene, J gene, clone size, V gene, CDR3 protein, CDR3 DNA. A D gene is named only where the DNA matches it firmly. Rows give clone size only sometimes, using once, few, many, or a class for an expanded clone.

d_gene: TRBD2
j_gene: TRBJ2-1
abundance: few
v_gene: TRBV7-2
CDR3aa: CASSLAGLAGYNEQFF
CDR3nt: TGTGCCAGCAGCTTAGCGGGACTAGCGGGGTACAATGAGCAGTTCTTC

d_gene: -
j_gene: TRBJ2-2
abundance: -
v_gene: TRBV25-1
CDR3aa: CASSEQGLGGELFF
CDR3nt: TGTGCCAGCAGTGAGCAGGGGTTGGGCGGGGAGCTGTTTTTT

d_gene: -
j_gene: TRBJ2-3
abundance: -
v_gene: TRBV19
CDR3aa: CASRPRGRKETDTQYF
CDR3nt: TGTGCCAGTAGGCCGCGGGGCAGAAAAGAAACAGATACGCAGTATTTT

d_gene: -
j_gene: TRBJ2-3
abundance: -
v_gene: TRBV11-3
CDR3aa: CASSPQGTDTQYF
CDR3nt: TGTGCCAGCAGCCCGCAGGGCACAGATACGCAGTATTTT

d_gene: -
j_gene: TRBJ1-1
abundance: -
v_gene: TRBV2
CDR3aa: CASSEDSIMNTEAFF
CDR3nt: TGTGCCAGCAGTGAAGACAGCATAATGAACACTGAAGCTTTCTTT

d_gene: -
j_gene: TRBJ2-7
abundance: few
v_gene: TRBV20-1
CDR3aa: CSASRGYEQYF
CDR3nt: TGCAGTGCAAGCAGGGGATACGAGCAGTACTTC

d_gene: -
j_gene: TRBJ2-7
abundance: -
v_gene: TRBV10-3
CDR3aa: CAINEGQSYEQYF
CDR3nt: TGTGCCATCAATGAGGGCCAGTCCTACGAGCAGTACTTC

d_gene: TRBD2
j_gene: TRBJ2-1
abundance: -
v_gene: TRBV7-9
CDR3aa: CASSFLAGGEGEQFF
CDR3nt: TGTGCCAGCAGCTTCTTAGCGGGAGGGGAGGGGGAGCAGTTCTTC

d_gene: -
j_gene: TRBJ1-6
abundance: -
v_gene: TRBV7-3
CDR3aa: CASSLSSGPLHF
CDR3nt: TGTGCCAGCAGCTTAAGTAGTGGACCCCTCCACTTT

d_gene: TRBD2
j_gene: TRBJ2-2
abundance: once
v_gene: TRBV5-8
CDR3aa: CASSPSGRGNTGELFF
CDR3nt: TGTGCCAGCAGCCCCAGCGGGAGGGGGAACACCGGGGAGCTGTTTTTT

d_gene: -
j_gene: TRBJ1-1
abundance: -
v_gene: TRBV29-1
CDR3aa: CSVEQGGIIGNTEAFF
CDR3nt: TGCAGCGTAGAACAGGGAGGTATCATCGGGAACACTGAAGCTTTCTTT

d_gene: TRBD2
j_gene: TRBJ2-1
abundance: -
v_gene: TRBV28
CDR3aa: CASSFSGVRNEQFF
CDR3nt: TGTGCCAGCAGTTTCAGCGGGGTACGTAATGAGCAGTTCTTC

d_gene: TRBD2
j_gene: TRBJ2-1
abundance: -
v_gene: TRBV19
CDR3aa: CASSIGTRNYNEQFF
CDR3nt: TGTGCCAGTAGTATAGGGACTAGAAACTACAATGAGCAGTTCTTC

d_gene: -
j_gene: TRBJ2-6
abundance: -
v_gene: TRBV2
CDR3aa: CASRENRDGGSGANVLTF
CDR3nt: TGTGCCAGCAGGGAGAATCGGGACGGGGGCTCTGGGGCCAACGTCCTGACTTTC

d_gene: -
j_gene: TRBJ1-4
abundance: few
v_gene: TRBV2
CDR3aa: CASSEAVTELFF
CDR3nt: TGTGCCAGCAGTGAAGCGGTGACAGAACTGTTTTTT

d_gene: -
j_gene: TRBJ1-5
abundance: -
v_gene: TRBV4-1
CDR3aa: CASSQVSKRNSNQPQHF
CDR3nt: TGCGCCAGCAGCCAAGTTAGTAAACGAAATAGCAATCAGCCCCAGCATTTT

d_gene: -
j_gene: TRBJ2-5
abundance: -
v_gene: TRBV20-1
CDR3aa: CSGGGWGTQYF
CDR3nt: TGCAGTGGGGGAGGTTGGGGGACCCAGTACTTC

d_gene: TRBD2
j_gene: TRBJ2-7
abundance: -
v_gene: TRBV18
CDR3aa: CASSPGLAGGEQYF
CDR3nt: TGTGCCAGCTCGCCGGGACTAGCGGGAGGGGAGCAGTACTTC

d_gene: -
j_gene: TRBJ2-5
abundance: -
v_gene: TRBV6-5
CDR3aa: CASSYGRGSWETQYF
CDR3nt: TGTGCCAGCAGTTACGGCCGGGGTTCCTGGGAGACCCAGTACTTC

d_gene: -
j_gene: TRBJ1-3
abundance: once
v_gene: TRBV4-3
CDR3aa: CASSQVAGQAHTTIYF
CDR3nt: TGCGCCAGCAGCCAAGTAGCTGGACAAGCCCATACCACCATATATTTT

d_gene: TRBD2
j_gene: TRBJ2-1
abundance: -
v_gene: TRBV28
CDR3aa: CASSTGKRDQNEQFF
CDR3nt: TGTGCCAGCAGTACCGGGAAGCGGGATCAGAATGAGCAGTTCTTC

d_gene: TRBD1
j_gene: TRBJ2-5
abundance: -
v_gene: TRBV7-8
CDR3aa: CASSLGGQLQETQYF
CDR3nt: TGTGCCAGCAGCTTAGGGGGACAGTTACAAGAGACCCAGTACTTC

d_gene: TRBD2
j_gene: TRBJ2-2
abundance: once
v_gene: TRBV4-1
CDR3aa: CASSQDLGLAGVYTGELFF
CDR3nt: TGCGCCAGCAGCCAAGATCTCGGACTAGCGGGAGTTTACACCGGGGAGCTGTTTTTT

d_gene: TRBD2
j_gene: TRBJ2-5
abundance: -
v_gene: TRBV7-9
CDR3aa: CASSRTSGQETQYF
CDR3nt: TGTGCCAGCAGCCGGACTAGCGGACAAGAGACCCAGTACTTC

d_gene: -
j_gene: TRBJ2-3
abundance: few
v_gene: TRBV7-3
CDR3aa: CASSVVRTDTQYF
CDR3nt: TGTGCCAGCAGCGTAGTTCGCACAGATACGCAGTATTTT

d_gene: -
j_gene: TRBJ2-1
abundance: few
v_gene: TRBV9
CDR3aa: CASSVGTTNEQFF
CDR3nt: TGTGCCAGCAGCGTAGGGACTACCAATGAGCAGTTCTTC

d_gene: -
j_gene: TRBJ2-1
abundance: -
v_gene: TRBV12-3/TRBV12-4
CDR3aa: CASSSATGNEQFF
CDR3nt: TGTGCCAGCAGTTCCGCAACAGGGAATGAGCAGTTCTTC

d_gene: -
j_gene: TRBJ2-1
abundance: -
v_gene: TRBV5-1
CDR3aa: CASSLDGSSYNEQFF
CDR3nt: TGCGCCAGCAGCTTGGACGGGAGCTCCTACAATGAGCAGTTCTTC

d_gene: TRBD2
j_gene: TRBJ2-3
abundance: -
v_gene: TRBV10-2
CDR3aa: CASGGLAGSTDTQYF
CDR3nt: TGCGCCAGCGGAGGACTAGCGGGAAGCACAGATACGCAGTATTTT

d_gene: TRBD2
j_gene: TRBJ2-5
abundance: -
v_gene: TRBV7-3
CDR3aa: CASSLGTSGRETQYF
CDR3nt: TGTGCCAGCAGCCTAGGGACTAGCGGGAGGGAGACCCAGTACTTC

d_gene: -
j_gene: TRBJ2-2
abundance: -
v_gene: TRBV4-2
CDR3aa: CASSRDSGGELFF
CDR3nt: TGTGCCAGCAGTCGAGATAGCGGCGGGGAGCTGTTTTTT